These T cell receptor beta chains were read from a single sample in a study of CD8 T cells in ankylosing spondylitis. A single record per CDR3 protein comes from TCRdb applying MiXCR to the 5' RACE reads. The sample consists of fewer than 500,000 distinct CDR3 sequences, 20% to 25% of them appearing once. Sample: blood, either unsorted or a sorted T cell fraction (not recorded which). These receptor sequences come from a male donor with ankylosing spondylitis. Each CDR3 is given with its conserved first and last residue. The order of the fields is V gene, clone size, D gene, CDR3 length, J gene, CDR3 DNA, CDR3 protein. A D gene is named only where the DNA matches it firmly. Not every row has a clone size; where given, it reads once, few, many or a size class.

TRBV20-1	.	.	14	TRBJ2-5	TGCAGTGCTATCCCAGGTAGCGCCCAAGAGACCCAGTACTTC	CSAIPGSAQETQYF
TRBV19	few	.	14	TRBJ1-5	TGTGCCACCGGACTTCGGACAGGCAATCAGCCCCAGCATTTT	CATGLRTGNQPQHF
TRBV7-6	.	.	13	TRBJ1-1	TGTGCCAGCACACCGGGACTCATCACTGAAGCTTTCTTT	CASTPGLITEAFF
TRBV6-5	.	.	14	TRBJ2-2	TGTGCCAGCAGTTACCTCCAGGGAACCGGGGAGCTGTTTTTT	CASSYLQGTGELFF
TRBV20-1	.	TRBD2	15	TRBJ2-3	TGCAGTGCGTCCGGGACTAAACGTTTCACAGATACGCAGTATTTT	CSASGTKRFTDTQYF
TRBV24-1	.	.	13	TRBJ2-2	TGTGCCACCAGTGACCGATTCTCCGGGGAGCTGTTTTTT	CATSDRFSGELFF
TRBV4-1	.	.	12	TRBJ1-2	TGCGCCAGCAGCCAAGTCCCCTATGGCTACACCTTC	CASSQVPYGYTF
TRBV27	.	TRBD1	16	TRBJ1-2	TGTGCCAGCAGCCTTAGGGACAGGGGGGCCAACTATGGCTACACCTTC	CASSLRDRGANYGYTF
TRBV5-6	many	.	13	TRBJ1-5	TGTGCCAGCACCTACGGGTTCGATCAGCCCCAGCATTTT	CASTYGFDQPQHF
TRBV6-5	few	.	14	TRBJ2-7	TGTGCCAGCAGTTACAGCGGTAGAACCTACGAGCAGTACTTC	CASSYSGRTYEQYF
TRBV2	.	TRBD2	15	TRBJ2-2	TGTGCCAGCAGACCGGGACTAGCGGGAGTCGGGGAGCTGTTTTTT	CASRPGLAGVGELFF
TRBV5-1	.	.	14	TRBJ2-1	TGCGCCAGCAGCTTGAGACTTACCTACAATGAGCAGTTCTTC	CASSLRLTYNEQFF
TRBV29-1	.	TRBD1	13	TRBJ1-1	TGCAGCGCCGGGCCGGGGACAGGGATTGAAGCTTTCTTT	CSAGPGTGIEAFF
TRBV6-1	.	.	13	TRBJ2-1	TGTGCCAGCAGTGAATCTGCCACCAATGAGCAGTTCTTC	CASSESATNEQFF
TRBV5-1	.	.	15	TRBJ1-3	TGCGCCAGCAGGCAAGAGGCCCACTCGGGAAACACCATATATTTT	CASRQEAHSGNTIYF
TRBV20-1	.	.	13	TRBJ1-1	TGCAGTGCTAGAGAGGCGGGAGACACTGAAGCTTTCTTT	CSAREAGDTEAFF
TRBV12-3/TRBV12-4	.	.	13	TRBJ1-4	TGTGCCAGCAGTCCTCCGGGGGGAGGGAAACTGTTTTTT	CASSPPGGGKLFF
TRBV5-1	once	TRBD2	15	TRBJ2-7	TGCGCCAGCAGCTTGGGGACTAGCGGGAGGGACGAGCAGTACTTC	CASSLGTSGRDEQYF
TRBV20-1	.	TRBD2	14	TRBJ2-1	TGCAGTGCCCGAGTTCTAGCGGGAGCCAATGAGCAGTTCTTC	CSARVLAGANEQFF
TRBV7-9	few	.	14	TRBJ1-3	TGTGCCGCCTGCTATGGGGGAACTGGAAACACCATATATTTT	CAACYGGTGNTIYF
TRBV9	.	TRBD2	16	TRBJ2-7	TGTGCCAGCTCGCCGCTAGCGGGAAGTGGCTCCTACGAGCAGTACTTC	CASSPLAGSGSYEQYF
TRBV29-1	few	.	14	TRBJ2-1	TGCAGCGTGGACCGGGACGCCTCCTACAATGAGCAGTTCTTC	CSVDRDASYNEQFF
TRBV5-1	few	.	15	TRBJ1-2	TGCGCCAGCAGCTTCGCCGTACAGGGTCCGGGCGGCTACACCTTC	CASSFAVQGPGGYTF
TRBV20-1	few	.	12	TRBJ1-5	TGCAGTGCAAAGTCAGGGACTCGACCCCAGCATTTT	CSAKSGTRPQHF
TRBV7-6	few	.	13	TRBJ1-1	TGTGCCAGCAGCTGGAGGGTTGGCACTGAAGCTTTCTTT	CASSWRVGTEAFF
TRBV28	few	.	14	TRBJ1-1	TGTGCCAGCAGTTTAGTCCACGGGACCGCTGAAGCTTTCTTT	CASSLVHGTAEAFF
TRBV29-1	many	.	10	TRBJ1-2	TGCAGCGTCCCGTTTGATGGCTACACCTTC	CSVPFDGYTF
TRBV29-1	.	TRBD1	14	TRBJ1-4	TGCAGCGCGCGAGAGACAGGGGGCAGCGAAAAACTGTTTTTT	CSARETGGSEKLFF
TRBV28	few	TRBD2	16	TRBJ2-7	TGTGCCAGCAGTCCCGTCGGACTAGCGGGTCCCGACGAGCAGTACTTC	CASSPVGLAGPDEQYF
TRBV28	few	.	15	TRBJ2-2	TGTGCCAGCAGTTTGAACGGGAGAACGAGCGGGGAGCTGTTTTTT	CASSLNGRTSGELFF
TRBV3-1	few	.	14	TRBJ1-4	TGTGCCAGCAGCCAGAGCCGGGCCGACGAAAAACTGTTTTTT	CASSQSRADEKLFF
TRBV6-5	.	TRBD2	16	TRBJ2-7	TGTGCCAGCAGTTACTCCCCGGGGAGGGCTAACTACGAGCAGTACTTC	CASSYSPGRANYEQYF
TRBV20-1	.	TRBD1	14	TRBJ2-7	TGCAGTGCTAGAGACCCACAGGGGCACTACGAGCAGTACTTC	CSARDPQGHYEQYF
TRBV2	.	.	13	TRBJ2-3	TGTGCCAGCAGGCACGACGGGGGAAATACGCAGTATTTT	CASRHDGGNTQYF
TRBV7-3	few	.	12	TRBJ1-6	TGTGCCAGCAGCTCCCATGGGTTACCCCTCCACTTT	CASSSHGLPLHF
TRBV5-1	few	TRBD1	15	TRBJ2-3	TGCGCCAGCAGCCTGGACAGGGGGAGCCCAGATACGCAGTATTTT	CASSLDRGSPDTQYF
TRBV20-1	.	TRBD2	14	TRBJ2-5	TGCAGTGCTACACCGGGACTAGTACGTGAGACCCAGTACTTC	CSATPGLVRETQYF
TRBV6-1	.	TRBD1	15	TRBJ1-1	TGTGCCAGCAAGCTAATCTACAGGGGAGGCACTGAAGCTTTCTTT	CASKLIYRGGTEAFF
TRBV12-3/TRBV12-4	.	.	11	TRBJ1-2	TGTGCCAGCAGGTATTCTGGTGGCTACACCTTC	CASRYSGGYTF
TRBV7-9	.	.	13	TRBJ1-5	TGTGCCAGCAGCTTCACTGGAGATCAGCCCCAGCATTTT	CASSFTGDQPQHF
TRBV3-1	.	.	15	TRBJ1-5	TGTGCCAGCAGCCAAGATTCGGTCCGCAATCAGCCCCAGCATTTT	CASSQDSVRNQPQHF
TRBV5-6	.	TRBD1	12	TRBJ1-5	TGTGCCACAGGGACAGTTGGGCAGCCCCAGCATTTT	CATGTVGQPQHF
TRBV27	few	TRBD1	13	TRBJ1-1	TGTGCCAGCCTGGACAGGGGCTACACTGAAGCTTTCTTT	CASLDRGYTEAFF
TRBV28	few	TRBD2	16	TRBJ2-2	TGTGCCAGCAGCCTGGGACTAGAAAGGAACACCGGGGAGCTGTTTTTT	CASSLGLERNTGELFF
TRBV29-1	many	.	15	TRBJ2-2	TGCAGCGTTGGAATGACCCGGGAGTCAACCGGGGAGCTGTTTTTT	CSVGMTRESTGELFF
TRBV6-2/TRBV6-3	.	.	12	TRBJ2-7	TGTGCCAGCAGTTACTCCACCTACGAGCAGTACTTC	CASSYSTYEQYF
TRBV14	once	.	16	TRBJ2-2	TGTGCCAGCAGCCCCGCCTTTGCGGGGTACGCCGGGGAGCTGTTTTTT	CASSPAFAGYAGELFF
TRBV10-1	few	.	14	TRBJ2-7	TGCGCCAGTCCTCCCCAGTCCCCCGCCTACGAGCAGTACTTC	CASPPQSPAYEQYF
TRBV20-1	.	TRBD1	14	TRBJ2-2	TGCAGTGCTCCCGACAGGGGAAGCGCCGGGGAGCTGTTTTTT	CSAPDRGSAGELFF
TRBV20-1	few	.	12	TRBJ2-7	TGCAGTGCTCCGGACAGCCTCTACGAGCAGTACTTC	CSAPDSLYEQYF
TRBV2	.	.	17	TRBJ2-1	TGTGCCAGCATTAGACTTCCAAAACAGAGCTCCTACAATGAGCAGTTCTTC	CASIRLPKQSSYNEQFF